This passage covers 23 T cell receptor beta chains from one sample sequenced in a study of cytomegalovirus exposure and HLA in healthy donors. Primers included in the PCR were 60 Vbeta and 13 Jbeta primers. Some clones are missing from TCRdb's copy, which holds only in-frame ones; the method was immunoSEQ multiplex PCR. The sample has 150,000 to 200,000 clones; under 90% are singletons. The source material was PBMCs. The receptor set was obtained from a man aged 25 to 40 in good health and CMV-seropositive.

The J gene is TRBJ1-6, the V gene TRBV5-6; 9 bases fit TRBD1. The CDR3 is 16 amino acids. From germline, CDR1 is SGHDT and CDR2 YYEEEE. V lost 2 bases to trimming and J lost 7 bases; unmatched junction nucleotides: 7. CDR3 amino acids: CASSFGTGLENSPLHF. CDR3 DNA sequence: TGTGCCAGCAGCTTCGGGACAGGGTTGGAGAATTCACCCCTCCACTTT.

The chain uses TRBV6-5 and TRBJ2-3, with TRBD2 matching over 7 bases. The CDR3 is 15 residues long. Germline assignment: CDR1 MNHEY and CDR2 SVGAGI. The V segment lost 2 bases and the J segment 2 bases; nucleotides outside the gene matches: 4. CDR3 DNA sequence: TGTGCCAGCAGTTACCCGAGCGGGGACACAGATACGCAGTATTTT. Translating it yields CASSYPSGDTDTQYF.

J is TRBJ2-5 and V is TRBV4-1; D is unclear. V gave up 0 bases and J gave up 7 bases, with 15 bases separating them. The CDR3 has 15 residues. CDR1 MGHRA and CDR2 YSYEKL come from the germline V gene. Here the CDR3 DNA reads TGCGCCAGCAGCCAAGATGGGCCACCCACGGCGACCCAGTACTTC. As protein: CASSQDGPPTATQYF.

The gene calls are TRBV9 and TRBJ2-3, with 7 bases that match TRBD2. The CDR3 consists of 19 residues. Unmatched junction bases numbered 22, after V lost 4 bases and J lost 5 bases. Germline values: CDR1 SGDLS, CDR2 YYNGEE. In nucleotides, the CDR3 is TGTGCCAGCAGCACATATACCCGGGCGGGAGCGGTTTTGGTAGATACGCAGTATTTT. Protein sequence: CASSTYTRAGAVLVDTQYF.

The chain employs TRBV5-1 and TRBJ2-7, with D perhaps TRBD1 (6 bases). Germline CDR1 reads SGHRS; CDR2 reads YFSETQ. The V gene lost 4 bases and the J gene lost 4 bases, with 27 bases spanning the gap. This CDR3 comprises 18 residues. The CDR3 loop reads CASSPFPRGQKLGYEQYF. The CDR3 DNA is TGCGCCAGCAGCCCGTTTCCCAGGGGCCAAAAGCTGGGGTACGAGCAGTACTTC.

The V and J genes are TRBV27 and TRBJ2-2, with D maybe TRBD1 (6 bases). Trimming took 5 bases from V and 15 from J, leaving 16 bases between them. Germline assignment: CDR1 MNHEY and CDR2 SMNVEV (reference sequence). CDR3 length: 12 residues. The CDR3 bases are TGTGCCAGCAGTCCCTTACAGGGATCGATGTTTTTT. It is translated as CASSPLQGSMFF.

The rearrangement joins TRBV7-8 to TRBJ2-1; TRBD1 agrees at 9 bases. Trimming took 2 bases from V and 6 from J; bases not matched to a gene: 11. Germline lookup yields CDR1 SGHVS and CDR2 FQNEAQ. CDR3 length: 17 residues. In nucleotides, the CDR3 is TGTGCCAGCAGCTTACTTATGGGACAGGGACTATTCAATGAGCAGTTCTTC. Its protein product is CASSLLMGQGLFNEQFF.

Here the CDR3 reads CASSQRFFWVDDSKDSPLHF. CDR3 DNA: TGCGCCAGCAGCCAACGGTTTTTCTGGGTCGACGACTCTAAGGATTCACCCCTCCACTTT. This rearrangement joins TRBV4-1 to TRBJ1-6; D is unresolved. V was pared by 2 bases and J by 8 bases, with 28 bases between. Germline CDR1 reads MGHRA; CDR2 reads YSYEKL. The CDR3 extends over 20 amino acids.

The chain joins TRBV7-9 to TRBJ2-7; 12 nucleotides match TRBD2. Looked up from germline, CDR1 is SEHNR and CDR2 is FQNEAQ (reference sequence). Losses at the gene ends were 5 bases for V and 2 bases for J; bases not matched to a gene: 4. The CDR3 spans 15 residues. Here the CDR3 DNA reads TGTGCCAGCAGCCAACTAGCGGGGGGAACCTACGAGCAGTACTTC. It encodes CASSQLAGGTYEQYF.

This clone has just a few counts. CDR3 region: CASSSTVGGPPNYGYTF. CDR3 bases: TGTGCCAGCAGCTCTACCGTAGGGGGACCACCTAACTATGGCTACACCTTC. The chain has TRBV11-3 and TRBJ1-2; D might be TRBD1 (6 bases). The germline CDR1 and CDR2 sequences are SGHNT and YENEEA. Trimming stripped 4 bases from V and 0 bases from J, with 18 bases between. This CDR3 contains 17 residues.

The chain uses TRBV7-8 and TRBJ2-7, with no clear D. The V end was cut by 2 bases, the J end by 2 bases, with 10 bases between. Germline loops: CDR1 SGHVS, CDR2 FQNEAQ. The CDR3 covers 14 residues. CDR3 sequence: CASSLLATTYEQYF. The CDR3 DNA follows: TGTGCCAGCAGCTTATTGGCCACAACCTACGAGCAGTACTTC.

The chain has TRBV10-1 and TRBJ2-7; D is possibly TRBD2 (5 bases). V was pared by 4 bases and J by 3 bases, with 10 bases between. CDR1 is WNHNN and CDR2 is SYGVQD in the germline V gene (reference sequence). The CDR3 totals 13 residues. The CDR3 sequence: CASSGGLIYEQYF. The DNA for the CDR3 is TGCGCCAGCAGTGGAGGACTTATCTACGAGCAGTACTTC.

This clone was seen a single time. This rearrangement joins TRBV19 to TRBJ2-3; TRBD2 matches 12 bases. Germline-derived CDR1 and CDR2 are LNHDA and SQIVND (reference sequence). This CDR3 is 15 amino acids long. The ends lost 5 bases at V and 3 bases at J; junction bases unmatched: 3. The CDR3 DNA reads as TGTGCCAGTAGTCTCGGGACTAGCGGGACAGATACGCAGTATTTT. Protein: CASSLGTSGTDTQYF.

The chain carries TRBV13 and TRBJ2-7, with D possibly TRBD1 on 6 matching bases. Trimming shortened V by 5 bases and J by 5 bases, and 16 bases separated the two germline ends. Germline-derived CDR1 and CDR2 are PRHDT and FYEKMQ (reference sequence). The CDR3 contains 14 residues. The CDR3 protein is CASSTGSRAHEQYF. In DNA form, the CDR3 reads TGTGCCAGCAGCACAGGGTCTAGGGCCCACGAGCAGTACTTC.

The V and J genes are TRBV6-6 and TRBJ2-7; D unresolved. The CDR3 totals 15 residues. The germline V gene encodes CDR1 MNHNY and CDR2 SVGAGI (reference sequence). V gave up 8 bases and J gave up 2 bases, with 19 bases separating them. The CDR3 sequence is CASAQRLDTPYEQYF. CDR3 sequence (DNA): TGTGCCAGCGCACAAAGACTCGATACCCCCTACGAGCAGTACTTC.

This clone occurred a few times. The rearrangement uses TRBV4-3 and TRBJ1-1; D might be TRBD1 (5 bases). V lost 1 base and J 4 bases, leaving 16 bases between the germline ends. From germline, CDR1 is LGHNA and CDR2 YSLEER. The CDR3 runs to 16 residues. This CDR3 is CASSQVSLGGGTEAFF. Here the CDR3 DNA reads TGCGCCAGCAGCCAAGTCAGTCTGGGCGGGGGCACTGAAGCTTTCTTT.

The V gene is TRBV5-1, the J gene TRBJ2-1, with D perhaps matching TRBD2 (6 bases). Between the trimmed V and J ends, which lost 4 bases and 12 bases, there was a span of 11 bases. From germline, CDR1 is SGHRS and CDR2 YFSETQ. The CDR3 totals 11 residues. This CDR3 reads CASSEAGPQFF. CDR3 sequence (DNA): TGCGCCAGCAGCGAAGCGGGCCCGCAGTTCTTC.

CDR3 coding DNA: TGCAGCGTGATTTCTAGCGTTGGAGGCAATGAGCAGTTCTTC. Translating gives CSVISSVGGNEQFF. V is TRBV29-1 and J is TRBJ2-1; weak D call: TRBD2 (6 bases). This CDR3 region has 14 residues. Germline-derived CDR1 and CDR2 are SQVTM and ANQGSEA. The ends were cut back, 6 bases at V and 6 bases at J, with 18 bases in the middle.

This sequence joins TRBV5-1 and TRBJ1-1, with no clear D. The CDR3 has 15 amino acids. CDR1 and CDR2 (germline): SGHRS, YFSETQ. Trimming took 0 bases from V and 0 from J, leaving 9 bases between them. The CDR3 spells CASSLVTEMNTEAFF. In DNA, the CDR3 is TGCGCCAGCAGCTTGGTTACCGAGATGAACACTGAAGCTTTCTTT.

The V call is TRBV9, the J call TRBJ2-3; 7 bases line up with TRBD2. The CDR3 runs to 15 residues. V lost 3 bases, J lost 0 bases, and 4 bases stayed unmatched. Germline V gene data show CDR1 as SGDLS and CDR2 as YYNGEE. CDR3 loop: CASSGGGTSTDTQYF. The CDR3 region has the DNA TGTGCCAGCAGCGGGGGGGGGACTAGCACAGATACGCAGTATTTT.

The chain uses TRBV19 and TRBJ2-1; 11 bases line up with TRBD2. The V gene's germline CDR1 is LNHDA and CDR2 SQIVND (reference sequence). The V segment lost 8 bases and the J segment 0 bases; nucleotides outside the gene matches: 6. CDR3 size: 16 residues. CDR3 loop: CASGLTSGSSYNEQFF. The CDR3 DNA sequence: TGTGCCAGTGGGCTTACTAGCGGGAGCTCCTACAATGAGCAGTTCTTC.

The chain employs TRBV27 and TRBJ2-1; the D gene is possibly TRBD2 (6 bases). Per the germline V gene, CDR1 is MNHEY and CDR2 is SMNVEV (reference sequence). Trimming shortened V by 3 bases and J by 8 bases, and 14 bases separated the two germline ends. The CDR3 totals 14 residues. Here the CDR3 reads CASSFTTRSDEQFF. The CDR3 DNA reads TGTGCCAGCAGTTTCACGACTAGGTCCGATGAGCAGTTCTTC.

The chain couples TRBV5-6 to TRBJ1-1; 8 bases are shared with TRBD1. CDR3 length equals 15 residues. The V segment lost 0 bases and the J segment 1 base; nucleotides outside the gene matches: 2. CDR1 and CDR2 (germline): SGHDT, YYEEEE. CDR3 sequence reads: CASSLEDRGNTEAFF. For the CDR3, the DNA is TGTGCCAGCAGCTTGGAAGACAGGGGGAACACTGAAGCTTTCTTT.